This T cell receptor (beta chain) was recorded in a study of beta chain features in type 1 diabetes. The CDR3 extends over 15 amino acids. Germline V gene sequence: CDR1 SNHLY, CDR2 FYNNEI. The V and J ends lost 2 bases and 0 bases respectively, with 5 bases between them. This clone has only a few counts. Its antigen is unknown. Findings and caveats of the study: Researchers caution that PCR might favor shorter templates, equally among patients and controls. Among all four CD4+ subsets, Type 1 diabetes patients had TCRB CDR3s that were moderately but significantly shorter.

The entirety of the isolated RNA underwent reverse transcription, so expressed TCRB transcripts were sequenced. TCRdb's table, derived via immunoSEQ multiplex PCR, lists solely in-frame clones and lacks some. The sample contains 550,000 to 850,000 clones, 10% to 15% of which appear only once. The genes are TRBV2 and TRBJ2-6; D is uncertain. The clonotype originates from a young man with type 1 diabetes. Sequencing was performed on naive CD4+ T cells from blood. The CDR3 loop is CASSERVSGANVLTF. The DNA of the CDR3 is TGTGCCAGCAGTGAACGGGTCTCTGGGGCCAACGTCCTGACTTTC.